Given below is one TCR beta chain in context. Its antigen is not known. A second PCR, run for about 7 to 11 cycles, used a sample-barcoded 5' primer plus a J-beta primer mix. TCRdb re-analysed the 5' RACE reads in MiXCR, keeping a single row per CDR3 protein. The table has 1.5 million to 2 million distinct CDR3 sequences, 25% to 30% seen once. The sample belongs to a study of blood T cells in healthy people across ages. Germline assignment: CDR1 DFQATT and CDR2 SNEGSKA (reference sequence). V shed 3 bases and J shed 0 bases, with 11 bases lying between them. The CDR3 runs 14 residues. Overall study results and limits: It was held that the diversity estimates obtained from one million T cells were underestimates. It was not possible, with unsorted PBMCs, to conclusively compare naive and antigen-experienced cells. Older age went with lower TCR beta diversity per million T cells, in a roughly linear way.

Specimen: blood. The clonotype was recovered from a woman aged 25-40 years in good health. This sequence joins TRBV20-1 and TRBJ1-2; D might be TRBD1 (5 bases). DNA for the CDR3: TGCAGTGCTAGCGGGGGGGAGACTAACTATGGCTACACCTTC. Its protein product is CSASGGETNYGYTF.